These 28 T cell receptor beta chains originate from one sample sequenced in a study of T cell responses to AZD1222 COVID-19 vaccine. Method: immunoSEQ multiplex PCR; TCRdb's copy keeps in-frame clones and lacks some. The profile shows 150,000 to 200,000 clones, 91% of them singletons. Sequencing used peripheral blood, obtained on day 0 of AZD1222 vaccination. The receptors were gathered from an adult in good health.

The chain combines TRBV4-2 with TRBJ1-4, with D perhaps TRBD1 (5 bases). The CDR3 has 14 amino acids. V lost 2 bases and J lost 8, with 12 bases in between. CDR1 and CDR2 from the germline V gene are LGHNA and YNFKEQ. CDR3 coding DNA: TGTGCCAGCAGCCAACTGCAGGGTGAAGAAAAACTGTTTTTT. This translates into CASSQLQGEEKLFF.

On this clone: One end of the junction fails to match germline, which may point to a read error. CDR3 sequence reads: CASSLTRGRNPGELFF. CDR3 DNA: TGCGCCAGCAGCCTTACTCGCGGGAGGAACCCCGGGGAGCTGTTTTTT. The rearrangement uses TRBV4-1 and TRBJ2-2; 8 bases align to TRBD2. The CDR3 spans 16 residues. In germline, CDR1 is MGHRA, CDR2 YSYEKL.

About this clone itself: Distinct nucleotide sequences in the sample also encode this CDR3. The chain has TRBV5-1 and TRBJ1-1; TRBD1 is a possible D gene (5 bases). Trimming pared 3 bases from V and 2 bases from J, leaving 11 bases between. The CDR3 spans 14 residues. Germline CDR1 and CDR2: SGHRS and YFSETQ. Here the CDR3 DNA reads TGCGCCAGCAGCTCCGGGACGGCTAACACTGAAGCTTTCTTT. Amino acids: CASSSGTANTEAFF.

This clone was counted once. The chain links TRBV10-3 to TRBJ2-2; 7 bases map to TRBD1. From germline, CDR1 is ENHRY and CDR2 SYGVKD. CDR3 size: 15 residues. Losses at the gene ends were 5 bases for V and 1 base for J; bases not matched to a gene: 4. The CDR3 DNA reads as TGTGCCATCAGTTCAGGGGGAGTGAACACCGGGGAGCTGTTTTTT. Amino acid sequence: CAISSGGVNTGELFF.

This clone was counted only a few times. The V and J genes are TRBV7-6 and TRBJ1-4, with a weak D call TRBD1 (5 bases). The CDR3 spans 14 residues. The germline CDR1 and CDR2 sequences are SGHVS and FNYEAQ. Trimming took 1 base from V and 6 from J, leaving 9 bases between them. CDR3 bases: TGTGCCAGCAGCTTAGTATCGGGGGATGAAAAACTGTTTTTT. Translated: CASSLVSGDEKLFF.

The rearrangement uses TRBV28 and TRBJ2-1; either TRBD1 or TRBD2 may supply D (5 bases each). V shed 8 bases and J shed 5 bases, with 25 bases lying between them. The length of the CDR3 is 17 residues. Germline loops: CDR1 MDHEN, CDR2 SYDVKM. The CDR3 spells CASSIRGGLSGHNEQFF. CDR3 nucleotides: TGTGCCAGCTCAATTCGGGGCGGCCTTTCGGGGCACAATGAGCAGTTCTTC.

The chain is built from TRBV28 and TRBJ1-2, with D possibly matching TRBD1 (6 bases). Germline V gene data show CDR1 as MDHEN and CDR2 as SYDVKM. Trimming removed 3 bases from V and 5 bases from J, with 16 bases in between. The CDR3 has 15 residues. The CDR3 DNA follows: TGTGCCAGCAGTTTCAAACTCGGACAGATTTATGGCTACACCTTC. Its translation: CASSFKLGQIYGYTF.

The CDR3 protein is CASSSTPGVVLYEQYF. Written as DNA, the CDR3 is TGCGCCAGCAGCTCCACCCCAGGGGTGGTCCTCTACGAGCAGTACTTC. The V call is TRBV5-1, the J call TRBJ2-7; D is possibly TRBD1 (6 bases). This CDR3 comprises 16 residues. Germline V lookup: CDR1 SGHRS, CDR2 YFSETQ. V shed 3 bases and J shed 3 bases, with 19 bases lying between them.

V usage is TRBV19 and J usage is TRBJ1-1; TRBD1 agrees at 10 bases. V lost 5 bases and J lost 4; bases outside the gene matches: 4. This CDR3 spans 14 amino acids. Germline CDR1 is LNHDA and CDR2 is SQIVND (reference sequence). CDR3 coding DNA: TGTGCCAGTAGTGGACAGGGGGTCGGCACTGAAGCTTTCTTT. It yields the protein CASSGQGVGTEAFF.

This clone has just a few counts. The chain is built from TRBV14 and TRBJ2-7; D is perhaps TRBD2 (6 bases). The CDR3 consists of 20 residues. V dropped 1 base and J dropped 0 bases, with 25 bases sitting between them. Germline V gene sequence: CDR1 SGHDN, CDR2 FVKESK. The CDR3 sequence is CASSQGIRAGSALLSYEQYF. In DNA form, the CDR3 reads TGTGCCAGCAGCCAAGGCATTCGGGCGGGGTCAGCACTCCTCTCCTACGAGCAGTACTTC.

The CDR3 loop reads CASSSRQNYEQYF. The CDR3 DNA reads as TGTGCCAGCAGCTCCCGACAGAACTACGAGCAGTACTTC. The chain joins TRBV7-9 to TRBJ2-7, with a weak D call TRBD1 (5 bases). Trimming removed 4 bases from V and 3 bases from J, with 10 bases in between. The CDR3 is made up of 13 amino acids. Per the germline V gene, CDR1 is SEHNR and CDR2 is FQNEAQ (reference sequence).

V and J are TRBV5-4 and TRBJ1-1, with 11 bases matching TRBD1. V trimming: 4 bases; J trimming: 3 bases; junction bases outside the gene matches: 5. The CDR3 is 15 residues long. CDR1 is SGHNT and CDR2 is YYREEE in the germline V gene (reference sequence). The CDR3 nucleotides are TGTGCCAGCAGCACGCCGGGACAGGGGGACACTGAAGCTTTCTTT. It yields the protein CASSTPGQGDTEAFF.

This clone was recorded only once. V gene TRBV4-2 combines with J gene TRBJ2-7; a weak D match, TRBD2 (6 bases). Germline V gene data show CDR1 as LGHNA and CDR2 as YNFKEQ. The CDR3 spans 16 residues. V was trimmed by 2 bases and J by 2 bases, leaving 16 bases between them. CDR3 nucleotide sequence: TGTGCCAGCAGCCAAACAAAGGGGACGGGGGCCTACGAGCAGTACTTC. Encoded protein: CASSQTKGTGAYEQYF.

The genes are TRBV6-4 and TRBJ1-3, with D perhaps TRBD1 (5 bases). The CDR3 runs to 17 residues. Trimming removed 4 bases at V and 0 bases at J, with 16 bases between. Germline V lookup: CDR1 MRHNA, CDR2 SNTAGT. The CDR3 loop is CASSAHRGDVSGNTIYF. DNA for the CDR3: TGTGCCAGCAGTGCCCACCGGGGGGACGTCTCTGGAAACACCATATATTTT.

The chain uses TRBV10-1 and TRBJ1-1, with TRBD1 identical over 8 bases. Germline V gives CDR1 WNHNN, CDR2 SYGVQD (reference sequence). The CDR3 loop spans 16 amino acids. The trim removed 0 bases at V and 0 bases at J, leaving 3 bases unmatched. CDR3 nucleotide sequence: TGCGCCAGCAGTGAGTCCCCGACAGGGGTGAACACTGAAGCTTTCTTT. Its translation: CASSESPTGVNTEAFF.

This clone was found once. In nucleotides, the CDR3 is TGTGCCAGCAGCTCCACCGGGAGCTACACCTTC. This encodes CASSSTGSYTF. This chain joins TRBV9 and TRBJ1-2; D is ambiguous. The germline V gene encodes CDR1 SGDLS and CDR2 YYNGEE. The CDR3 covers 11 residues. V was shortened by 4 bases and J by 9 bases, with 10 bases between the two germline ends.

This chain links TRBV7-2 with TRBJ1-2; TRBD1 agrees at 11 bases. CDR1 SGHTA and CDR2 FQGNSA come from the germline V gene. This CDR3 has 14 amino acids. The junction had 3 bases not matched to a gene; V was cut back by 2 bases and J by 7 bases. The CDR3 loop reads CASSLRTGGRGYTF. For the CDR3, the DNA is TGTGCCAGCAGCTTAAGGACAGGGGGCCGTGGCTACACCTTC.

The chain uses TRBV28 and TRBJ1-1, with TRBD1 matching over 7 bases. Germline values: CDR1 MDHEN, CDR2 SYDVKM. The CDR3 totals 13 residues. Losses at the gene ends were 11 bases for V and 4 bases for J; bases not matched to a gene: 10. The CDR3 sequence is CAGNRGWATEAFF. DNA of the CDR3: TGTGCCGGAAACAGGGGATGGGCCACTGAAGCTTTCTTT. Full variable domain (rest looked up from reference TRBV28 and TRBJ1-1): DVKVTQSSRYLVKRTGEKVFLECVQDMDHENMFWYRQDPGLGLRLIYFSYDVKMKEKGDIPEGYSVSREKKERFSLILESASTNQTSMYLCAGNRGWATEAFFGQGTRLTVV.

The chain combines TRBV4-1 with TRBJ1-6; D is unclear. The V gene's germline CDR1 is MGHRA and CDR2 YSYEKL. This CDR3 has 12 residues. The V and J ends lost 5 bases and 9 bases respectively, with 8 bases between them. CDR3 in DNA: TGCGCCAGCAGCTTCTTGAGTTCACCCCTCCACTTT. This sequence encodes CASSFLSSPLHF.

The chain joins TRBV28 to TRBJ1-5; D call uncertain. This CDR3 comprises 12 residues. Germline CDR1 and CDR2: MDHEN and SYDVKM. Trimming removed 6 bases at V and 10 bases at J, with 13 bases between. The CDR3 region has the DNA TGTGCCAGCAGCGCCGCCCCAGGTCCCCAGCATTTT. Translating it yields CASSAAPGPQHF.

The rearrangement links TRBV6-6 to TRBJ1-6, with 10 bases identical to TRBD1. The junction had 4 bases not matched to a gene; V was cut back by 6 bases and J by 8 bases. In germline, CDR1 is MNHNY, CDR2 SVGAGI (reference sequence). The CDR3 has 14 residues. The CDR3 here is CASSRGTGDSPLHF. CDR3 nucleotides: TGTGCCAGCAGCCGCGGGACAGGGGATTCACCCCTCCACTTT.

The chain links TRBV7-2 to TRBJ2-7, with 13 bases lining up with TRBD2. There are 16 residues in the CDR3. The V segment lost 5 bases and the J segment 6 bases; nucleotides outside the gene matches: 10. CDR1 and CDR2 (germline): SGHTA, FQGNSA. The CDR3 nucleotides are TGTGCCAGCAGCCCACCACTAGCGGGAGGGCCGGTCGAGCAGTACTTC. Translating it yields CASSPPLAGGPVEQYF.

This chain connects TRBV18 to TRBJ2-7; maybe TRBD2 (6 bases). The CDR3 has 14 residues. CDR1 is KGHSH and CDR2 is LQKENI in the germline V gene. Trimming pared 6 bases from V and 7 bases from J, leaving 19 bases between. DNA of the CDR3: TGTGCCAGCTCCCAAAACCGGGACTCTTGGGAGCAGTACTTC. This codes for CASSQNRDSWEQYF.

This clone was seen once. The V gene is TRBV5-4, the J gene TRBJ2-1; 8 nucleotides match TRBD1. Looked up from germline, CDR1 is SGHNT and CDR2 is YYREEE (reference sequence). The CDR3 loop spans 15 amino acids. V shed 2 bases and J 4 bases; nucleotides not matched to a gene: 5. The CDR3 DNA sequence: TGTGCCAGCAGCTTTCGGACAGGGATATACAATGAGCAGTTCTTC. Translating gives CASSFRTGIYNEQFF.

This rearrangement joins TRBV28 to TRBJ2-7; D ambiguous. V was clipped by 3 bases and J by 2 bases, with 20 bases between them. Germline loops: CDR1 MDHEN, CDR2 SYDVKM. The CDR3 runs 17 residues. This CDR3 is CASSFMWGGRRAYEQYF. The CDR3 nucleotides read TGTGCCAGCAGTTTCATGTGGGGTGGTCGGCGAGCCTACGAGCAGTACTTC.

This chain uses TRBV6-5 with TRBJ2-1, with 8 nucleotides matching TRBD2. The CDR3 sequence is 15 residues long. Per germline, CDR1 MNHEY and CDR2 SVGAGI. The ends lost 8 bases at V and 4 bases at J; junction bases unmatched: 10. The CDR3 nucleotides read TGTGCCAGCCCTCCTACTAGCGGCATTTACAATGAGCAGTTCTTC. It encodes CASPPTSGIYNEQFF.

The V call is TRBV19, the J call TRBJ2-3; D unresolved. Trimming cost V 6 bases and J 0 bases, with 4 bases left between them. The CDR3 extends over 12 amino acids. Germline lookup yields CDR1 LNHDA and CDR2 SQIVND (reference sequence). The CDR3 DNA follows: TGTGCCAGTAGAAACAGCACAGATACGCAGTATTTT. Translated, it gives CASRNSTDTQYF.

The rearrangement joins TRBV6-5 to TRBJ2-7, with 7 bases aligning to TRBD1. J gave up 5 bases and V 2 bases, and 3 bases lay outside the gene matches. This CDR3 is 13 amino acids long. CDR1 is MNHEY, CDR2 SVGAGI, per germline. CDR3 DNA: TGTGCCAGCAGTTACAGGGGGCAGGACGAGCAGTACTTC. It is translated as CASSYRGQDEQYF.